This TCR beta chain originates from a study of blood T cell repertoires in COVID-19. As for the study in general: Specimens from acute and convalescent COVID-19 originated in the United States, Italy and Spain. Sources were T cells, B-cell-depleted T cells, or PBMCs; the material itself was cDNA or gDNA.

This table comes from immunoSEQ multiplex PCR, and its TCRdb copy is limited to in-frame clones, with some not included. The repertoire holds about 15,000 clones, with around 88% as singletons. Germline V CDR1 and CDR2: MGHRA, YSYEKL. V dropped 0 bases and J dropped 2; count of bases not matched to a gene: 4. This CDR3 has 18 residues. This chain connects TRBV4-1 to TRBJ2-5; 15 nucleotides line up with TRBD2. The sample consisted of peripheral blood. This clonotype originated in a human donor in a cohort sampled during active COVID-19. The CDR3 DNA reads TGCGCCAGCAGCCAAGATACAGGACTAGCGGGAGGGCAAGAGACCCAGTACTTC. This sequence encodes CASSQDTGLAGGQETQYF.